A single sample gave rise to the 20 T cell receptor beta chains below, sequenced in a study of tumor-infiltrating lymphocytes in primary liver carcinoma. The source material, roughly 18-30 mg of unsorted bulk tissue, was used to co-extract RNA and DNA. Starting material of approximately 500 ng total RNA yielded TCR beta cDNA via a constant-region primer. Three rounds of nested multiplex PCR with slightly modified ARM-PCR produced TCR beta libraries. The study ran its first two PCR rounds for around 9 cycles each, using TRBV1-TRBV30 forward primers and a C-beta reverse primer. A single record per CDR3 protein comes from TCRdb applying MiXCR to the multiplex PCR reads. Seen here are tens of thousands of distinct CDR3 sequences, approximately 77% observed once, and the top ten hold around a third. The sample consisted of liver tumor tissue from sampling region 5. Subset of the sample: tumor region T5, tumor centre. The source of these receptors is a woman aged 25 to 45 with primary liver carcinoma and hepatitis B virus infection.

Notes on this clonotype: A junction boundary mismatches the germline segment, possibly from a read error. V and J are TRBV10-3 and TRBJ2-5; D ambiguous. The CDR3 spans 15 residues. Looked up from germline, CDR1 is ENHRY and CDR2 is SYGVKD. The CDR3 coding sequence is TGCGCCATCAGTGAGTTGGCTACCAGACAAGAGACCCAGTATTTC. Protein product: CAISELATRQETQYF.

As regards this clonotype: No conserved phenylalanine or tryptophan is present at the end of the CDR3, so a read error is the likely explanation. The gene calls are TRBV10-3 and TRBJ2-5, with unresolved D. Germline values: CDR1 ENHRY, CDR2 SYGVKD. V lost 0 bases, J lost 4 bases, and 12 bases lay in between. The CDR3 spans 15 residues. CDR3 sequence: CAISESATKPETQYL. Here the CDR3 DNA reads TGTGCCATCAGTGAGTCGGCTACCAAACCAGAGACCCAGTACCTC.

Concerning this clonotype: The junction shows a germline mismatch at one end, possibly a read error. The chain is built from TRBV11-2 and TRBJ2-3; the match to TRBD1 covers 7 bases. The CDR3 extends over 15 amino acids. Germline V gene lookup returns CDR1 SGHAT and CDR2 FQNNGV. This CDR3 reads CASSSDRIPTDAQYF. CDR3 coding DNA: TGTGCCAGCAGCTCGGACAGGATCCCCACAGATGCGCAGTATTTT.

About this clonotype itself: One end of the junction varies from germline; a read error may be responsible. The V call is TRBV30, the J call TRBJ1-1; 7 nucleotides align to TRBD1. CDR1 GTSNPN and CDR2 SVGIG come from the germline V gene (reference sequence). This CDR3 is built from 13 residues. CDR3 DNA sequence: TGTGACTGGGACTCCCAGGGGGGCCCTGAAGCTTTCTTT. It yields the protein CDWDSQGGPEAFF.

The count of this clonotype is one. The chain uses TRBV28 and TRBJ2-7; D gene unclear. The CDR3 length is 12 residues. The V and J ends lost 7 bases and 7 bases respectively, with 14 bases between them. Germline V gene data show CDR1 as MDHEN and CDR2 as SYDVKM. The chain's CDR3 is CASIDWIKEQYF. For the CDR3, the DNA is TGTGCCAGCATCGACTGGATTAAGGAGCAGTACTTC.

With respect to this clonotype: A much larger clone lies one base from this, so it may be a read error. This chain links TRBV2 with TRBJ1-3, with D perhaps matching TRBD1 (6 bases). CDR1 is SNHLY, CDR2 FYNNEI, per germline. The CDR3 spans 16 residues. CDR3 DNA sequence: TGTGCCGGCAGTTCAGGGGAAACGTACTCTGGAAACACCATATATTTT. As protein: CAGSSGETYSGNTIYF.

A remark on this clonotype: One end of the junction fails to match germline, which may point to a read error. This chain joins TRBV6-5 and TRBJ2-5; D may be TRBD2 (6 bases). The CDR3 loop spans 15 amino acids. The germline V gene has CDR1 MNHEY and CDR2 SVGAGI. DNA of the CDR3: TGTGCCGGCAGTTACTCGTTATCTGGACGGGAGACACAGTACTTC. This sequence encodes CAGSYSLSGRETQYF.

A remark on this clonotype: An end of the junction differs from the germline gene, which may be a read error. The rearrangement links TRBV11-2 to TRBJ1-2, with a tentative D call TRBD1 (6 bases). Germline CDR1 is SGHAT and CDR2 is FQNNGV. CDR3 length: 13 residues. The CDR3 reads CASTQGWGGGYTF. In nucleotides, the CDR3 is TGTGCCAGCACTCAGGGGTGGGGTGGAGGCTACACATTC.

A remark on this clonotype: Here the CDR3 omits its conserved ending phenylalanine or tryptophan, so a read error is the likely source. The genes are TRBV4-2 and TRBJ2-7; tentatively, D is TRBD1 (5 bases). Trimming pared 6 bases from V and 4 bases from J, leaving 19 bases between. Germline values: CDR1 LGHNA, CDR2 YNFKEQ. CDR3 size: 15 residues. In DNA form, the CDR3 reads TGTGCCAGCAGTCCCCTTTGGGGCTCTTCGTACGAGCAGTACCTC. It translates to CASSPLWGSSYEQYL.

As concerns this clonotype: Because it lacks the conserved phenylalanine or tryptophan at the end, this CDR3 is likely a read error. The chain carries TRBV11-2 and TRBJ2-7, with D possibly being TRBD1 or TRBD2 (5 bases each). The CDR3 runs 14 residues. The V gene lost 7 bases and the J gene lost 3 bases, with 16 bases spanning the gap. Germline V CDR1 and CDR2: SGHAT, FQNNGV. This chain's CDR3 is CASNPPGPHYEQYL. In DNA form, the CDR3 reads TGTGCCAGCAACCCGCCGGGACCACACTACGAGCAGTACTTG.

Regarding this clonotype: Here the CDR3 omits its conserved ending phenylalanine or tryptophan, so a read error is the likely source. The chain carries TRBV11-2 and TRBJ1-1; 12 positions match TRBD1. Germline V gives CDR1 SGHAT, CDR2 FQNNGV. V shed 6 bases, J shed 2 bases, and the junction held 19 bases outside the gene matches. The CDR3 is 20 residues long. CDR3 residues: CASRARDRGRKRWSNTEAFL. CDR3 nucleotides: TGTGCCAGCAGAGCTCGGGACAGGGGGCGCAAAAGGTGGAGTAACACTGAAGCTTTCTTA.

J is TRBJ2-1 and V is TRBV20-1; the match to TRBD2 covers 9 bases. The junction had 4 bases not matched to a gene; V was cut back by 1 base and J by 6 bases. This CDR3 has 14 residues. The germline gives CDR1 DFQATT, CDR2 SNEGSKA (reference sequence). For the CDR3, the DNA is TGCAGTGCTAGAGGCGGACTAGCGACCAATGAGCAGTTCTTC. Encoded protein: CSARGGLATNEQFF.

With respect to this clonotype: Lacking the conserved final phenylalanine or tryptophan, this CDR3 likely reflects a read error. The gene calls are TRBV11-3 and TRBJ2-1, with TRBD2 identical over 14 bases. Germline CDR1 and CDR2: SGHNT and YENEEA. The CDR3 has 15 residues. Trimming took 7 bases from V and 8 from J; bases not matched to a gene: 7. The CDR3: CASNRLAGGGYEQFP. CDR3 DNA: TGTGCCAGCAACCGACTAGCGGGGGGGGGGTATGAGCAGTTCCCC.

Worth noting for this clonotype: One end of the junction fails to match germline, which may point to a read error. The rearrangement links TRBV12-3 or TRBV12-4 to TRBJ2-7, with TRBD1 as a possible D gene (5 bases). The CDR3 contains 14 residues. In DNA, the CDR3 is TGCGACAGCAGTTTACGGCGCGGCAGCAGGGAACAGTACTTC. Its protein product is CDSSLRRGSREQYF.

About this clonotype itself: One end of the junction does not line up with germline, which may come from a read error. The rearrangement joins TRBV29-1 to TRBJ2-1; D is possibly TRBD2 (6 bases). CDR1 is SQVTM and CDR2 is ANQGSEA in the germline V gene. The CDR3 totals 15 residues. The CDR3 spells CSVHSGLHHYDEQFF. CDR3 coding DNA: TGTAGCGTACATTCCGGACTACACCACTACGATGAGCAGTTCTTC.

This clonotype came up a few times. The V call is TRBV12-3 or TRBV12-4, the J call TRBJ1-4; D is unclear. The ends were cut back, 3 bases at V and 5 bases at J, with 13 bases in the middle. The CDR3 is 15 amino acids. This chain's CDR3 is CASSLNWGGNEKLFF. The CDR3 DNA follows: TGTGCCAGCAGTTTGAATTGGGGAGGAAATGAAAAACTGTTTTTT.

Remarks on this clonotype: One junction end does not reproduce the germline sequence, and a read error may be involved. The chain has TRBV10-3 and TRBJ2-1; perhaps TRBD2 as D (5 bases). CDR3 length: 13 amino acids. The germline V gene encodes CDR1 ENHRY and CDR2 SYGVKD. CDR3 sequence (DNA): TGTGCCATCAGTCCCGCGACCCGGGATGAGCAGTCCTTC. It yields the protein CAISPATRDEQSF.

V usage is TRBV11-2 and J usage is TRBJ2-2; D is unclear. From germline, CDR1 is SGHAT and CDR2 FQNNGV. CDR3 length: 16 residues. CDR3 nucleotide sequence: TGTCTTAGCAGCTTAGCTGGGCTCGCGAACACCGGGGAGCTGTTTTTT. Its translation is CLSSLAGLANTGELFF.

Remarks on this clonotype: A read error may account for a junction end that differs from germline. V gene TRBV24-1 combines with J gene TRBJ2-2; 7 nucleotides align to TRBD2. CDR1 and CDR2 (germline): KGHDR, SFDVKD. This CDR3 is built from 18 residues. The CDR3 reads CATGDMGAGEVNTGELFF. DNA of the CDR3: TGTGCCACCGGTGATATGGGCGCGGGAGAGGTGAACACCGGGGAGTTGTTTTTT.

The sample holds a few counts of this clonotype. The CDR3 ends on some other residue instead of the conserved phenylalanine or tryptophan, so this is likely a read error. This chain connects TRBV5-4 to TRBJ2-3; no reliable D call. There are 12 residues in the CDR3. The germline V gene encodes CDR1 SGHNT and CDR2 YYREEE (reference sequence). The CDR3 is CASSFSTDMQYL. The CDR3 DNA reads TGTGCCAGCAGCTTCTCCACAGATATGCAGTATTTA.